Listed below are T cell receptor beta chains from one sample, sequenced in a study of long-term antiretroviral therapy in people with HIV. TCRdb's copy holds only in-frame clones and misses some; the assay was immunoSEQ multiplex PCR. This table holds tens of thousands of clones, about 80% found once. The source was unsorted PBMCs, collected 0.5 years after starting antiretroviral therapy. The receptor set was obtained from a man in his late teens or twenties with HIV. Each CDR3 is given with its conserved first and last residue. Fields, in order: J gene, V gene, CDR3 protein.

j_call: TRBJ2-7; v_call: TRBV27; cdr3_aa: CASSLSWAESSYEQYF
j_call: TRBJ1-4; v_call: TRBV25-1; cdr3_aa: CASSESGPMEEKLFF
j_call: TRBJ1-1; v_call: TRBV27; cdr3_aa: CASSLSAHGAKNTEAFF
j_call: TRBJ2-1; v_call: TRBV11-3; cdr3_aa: CASSLGTSGSQGEQFF
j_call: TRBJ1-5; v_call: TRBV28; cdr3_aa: CASTPRGESNQPQHF
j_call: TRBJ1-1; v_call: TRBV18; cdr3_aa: CASSPGTAGTEAFF
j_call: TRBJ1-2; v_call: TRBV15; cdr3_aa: CATSSGFRGYTF
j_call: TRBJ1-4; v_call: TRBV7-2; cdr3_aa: CASSLDGTENEKLFF
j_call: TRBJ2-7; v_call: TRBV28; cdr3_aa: CASSQEAIGSYEQYF
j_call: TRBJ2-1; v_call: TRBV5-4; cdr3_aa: CASSLSRGSSYNEQFF
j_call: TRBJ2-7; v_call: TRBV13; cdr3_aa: CASSPKRLGEQYF
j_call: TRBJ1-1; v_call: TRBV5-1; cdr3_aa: CASSLGGAVRTEAFF
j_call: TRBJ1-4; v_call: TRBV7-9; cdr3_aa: CASSLDPSGEKLFF
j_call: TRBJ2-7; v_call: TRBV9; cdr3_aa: CASSVSGGAGGAEQYF
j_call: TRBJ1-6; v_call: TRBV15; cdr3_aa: CATSRDVWNSPLHF
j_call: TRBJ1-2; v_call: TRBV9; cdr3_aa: CASSVTGTDGGYTF
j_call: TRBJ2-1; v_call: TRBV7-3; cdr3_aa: CASSPRPGQGSYNEQFF